These T cell receptor beta chains were read from a single sample in a study of shared clonotypes between healthy human individuals. Sequenced by immunoSEQ multiplex PCR; TCRdb stores in-frame clones only, minus some. The sample contains roughly 2 million clones, 90% to 97% of which appear only once. What was sequenced was naive CD4+ T cells sorted from blood. The receptors stem from a man aged 18 to 29 in good health. Each CDR3 is given with its conserved first and last residue. The order of the fields is clone size, V gene, D gene, J gene, CDR3 protein, CDR3 DNA. D genes are given only for firm matches. Size tells how often a clone was seen (once, few, many) or the class of an expanded clone, and some rows leave it out.

clone_size: -; v_call: TRBV11-2; d_call: -; j_call: TRBJ1-3; cdr3_aa: CASSFQGSSGNTIYF; cdr3_nt: TGTGCCAGCAGCTTTCAGGGCTCGTCAGGAAACACCATATATTTT
clone_size: -; v_call: TRBV6-1; d_call: -; j_call: TRBJ1-3; cdr3_aa: CATDTSGNTIYF; cdr3_nt: TGTGCCACCGACACCTCTGGAAACACCATATATTTT
clone_size: -; v_call: TRBV4-3; d_call: -; j_call: TRBJ2-5; cdr3_aa: CASSQGAVNLQETQYF; cdr3_nt: TGCGCCAGCAGCCAGGGGGCGGTGAATCTCCAAGAGACCCAGTACTTC
clone_size: -; v_call: TRBV18; d_call: -; j_call: TRBJ1-5; cdr3_aa: CASSPGRGPNQPQHF; cdr3_nt: TGTGCCAGCTCACCGGGGAGGGGACCGAATCAGCCCCAGCATTTT
clone_size: -; v_call: TRBV6-5; d_call: -; j_call: TRBJ1-2; cdr3_aa: CASSYLNTNYGYTF; cdr3_nt: TGTGCCAGCAGTTACCTGAACACGAACTATGGCTACACCTTC
clone_size: -; v_call: TRBV28; d_call: -; j_call: TRBJ1-6; cdr3_aa: CASSSAARGGQGGPLHF; cdr3_nt: TGTGCCAGCAGTTCCGCGGCCCGGGGCGGCCAGGGAGGCCCCCTCCACTTT
clone_size: -; v_call: TRBV7-2; d_call: -; j_call: TRBJ2-7; cdr3_aa: CASSQGRQGHEQYF; cdr3_nt: TGTGCCAGCAGCCAAGGCAGGCAGGGCCACGAGCAGTACTTC
clone_size: -; v_call: TRBV7-2; d_call: -; j_call: TRBJ1-2; cdr3_aa: CASSLARGYGYTF; cdr3_nt: TGTGCCAGCAGCTTAGCCAGGGGCTATGGCTACACCTTC
clone_size: -; v_call: TRBV19; d_call: TRBD1; j_call: TRBJ1-3; cdr3_aa: CASSIIDRGSGNTIYF; cdr3_nt: TGTGCCAGTAGTATCATCGACAGGGGATCTGGAAACACCATATATTTT
clone_size: -; v_call: TRBV6-1; d_call: TRBD1; j_call: TRBJ1-4; cdr3_aa: CASSGTGVGEKLFF; cdr3_nt: TGTGCCAGCAGTGGCACAGGGGTTGGCGAAAAACTGTTTTTT
clone_size: once; v_call: TRBV11-2; d_call: -; j_call: TRBJ2-1; cdr3_aa: CASSLQSQTRSSYNEQFF; cdr3_nt: TGTGCCAGCAGCTTACAATCCCAGACCCGGAGCTCCTACAATGAGCAGTTCTTC
clone_size: -; v_call: TRBV5-4; d_call: TRBD2; j_call: TRBJ2-2; cdr3_aa: CASSWGLAGELFF; cdr3_nt: TGTGCCAGCAGCTGGGGACTAGCCGGGGAGCTGTTTTTT
clone_size: -; v_call: TRBV5-4; d_call: -; j_call: TRBJ1-5; cdr3_aa: CASSLDRADQPQHF; cdr3_nt: TGTGCCAGCAGCTTGGACAGGGCTGATCAGCCCCAGCATTTT
clone_size: -; v_call: TRBV5-1; d_call: TRBD1; j_call: TRBJ2-3; cdr3_aa: CASTRGTGISTDTQYF; cdr3_nt: TGCGCCAGCACCCGAGGGACAGGGATTAGCACAGATACGCAGTATTTT
clone_size: -; v_call: TRBV5-8; d_call: -; j_call: TRBJ2-5; cdr3_aa: CASSVGRSRETQYF; cdr3_nt: TGTGCCAGCAGCGTAGGAAGGTCCAGAGAGACCCAGTACTTC
clone_size: -; v_call: TRBV6-1; d_call: -; j_call: TRBJ2-7; cdr3_aa: CASSEIIATSRYF; cdr3_nt: TGTGCCAGCAGTGAGATAATCGCTACTAGCCGGTACTTC